This T cell receptor (beta chain) was retrieved from a study of beta chain features in type 1 diabetes. The sequenced template was cDNA made from the entire isolated RNA. This table comes from immunoSEQ multiplex PCR, and its TCRdb copy is limited to in-frame clones, with some not included. The sample records roughly 500,000 clones, approximately 30% being singletons. The CDR3 totals 14 residues. CDR1 SQVTM and CDR2 ANQGSEA come from the germline V gene. V dropped 6 bases and J dropped 7; count of bases not matched to a gene: 12. Of note for this clone: Antigen: not known.

The study's findings and limits: PCR might preferentially amplify shorter templates, equally in patients and controls.

A single heparinised draw of approximately 0.11 L on average was taken per donor. This chain uses TRBV29-1 with TRBJ1-5; 7 bases align to TRBD1. Source material: naive CD4+ T cells from blood. The clonotype comes from a man between 18 and 35 years old in good health. The CDR3 here is CSVTTGAGGQPQHF. CDR3 in DNA: TGCAGCGTGACTACAGGGGCCGGCGGGCAGCCCCAGCATTTT.